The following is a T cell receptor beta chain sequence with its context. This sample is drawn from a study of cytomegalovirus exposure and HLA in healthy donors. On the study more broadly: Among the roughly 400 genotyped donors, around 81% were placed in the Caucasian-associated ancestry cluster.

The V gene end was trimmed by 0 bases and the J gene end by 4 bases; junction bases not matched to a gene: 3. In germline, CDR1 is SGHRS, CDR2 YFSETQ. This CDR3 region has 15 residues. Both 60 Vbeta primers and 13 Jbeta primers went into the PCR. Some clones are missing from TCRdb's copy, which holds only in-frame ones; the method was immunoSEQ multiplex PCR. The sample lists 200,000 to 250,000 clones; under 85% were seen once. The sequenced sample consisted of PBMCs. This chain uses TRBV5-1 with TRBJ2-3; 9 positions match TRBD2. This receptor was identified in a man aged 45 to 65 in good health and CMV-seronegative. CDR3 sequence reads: CASSLGGRAADTQYF. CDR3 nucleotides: TGCGCCAGCAGCTTGGGCGGGAGGGCGGCAGATACGCAGTATTTT.